In its sample, the clone carrying this T cell receptor beta chain was seen a few times. Its antigen remains unknown. The data were taken from a study of blood T cells in healthy people across ages. The authors drew roughly 9.8 milliliters of peripheral blood from each donor. A sample-barcoded 5' primer and a J-beta primer mix were used in a second PCR of about 6 to 11 cycles. Each CDR3 protein gets one entry after TCRdb re-called the 5' RACE reads with MiXCR. The data contain about 1.1 million distinct CDR3 sequences, roughly two fifths of them singletons. Broader study findings: Greater diversity and more naive CD4+ cells were seen in long-lived donors than in aged donors.

CDR1 and CDR2 (germline): SGHTA, FQGNSA. This CDR3 has 14 residues. V was clipped by 5 bases and J by 4 bases, with 14 bases between them. V is TRBV7-2 and J is TRBJ1-1, with D uncertain. The sequenced material came from blood. This receptor was identified in a man between 18 and 29 years old in good health. Here the CDR3 reads CASSERSQSTEAFF. The CDR3 DNA sequence: TGTGCCAGCAGCGAACGATCCCAGTCCACTGAAGCTTTCTTT.